This T cell receptor (beta chain) was sequenced during a study of beta chain features in type 1 diabetes. Whole-study findings and limits: TCRB rearrangement may or may not be influenced by HLA type; here this remained unresolved. Within each of all four CD4+ subsets, Type 1 diabetes patients had TCRB CDR3s that were moderately but significantly shorter.

Remarks on this clone: Its antigen is not identified.

Purity (above 95%) was reached by all sorted populations. Reverse transcribing all isolated RNA meant expressed TCRB transcripts were sequenced. Here immunoSEQ multiplex PCR was the method, and the copy in TCRdb shows in-frame clones only, minus some. The sample lists 500,000 to 650,000 clones, around 12% occurring once. Germline CDR1 SNHLY, CDR2 FYNNEI. Trimming cost V 7 bases and J 6 bases, with 19 bases left between them. The CDR3 sequence is 15 residues long. The rearrangement uses TRBV2 and TRBJ2-4; D not certain. Sequenced input: naive CD4+ T cells from blood. The clonotype originates from a man aged 25 to 40 with type 1 diabetes. The CDR3 nucleotides are TGTGCCAGCAAGGATAGTGGAAATTGGGGAAACATTCAGTACTTC. It is translated as CASKDSGNWGNIQYF.